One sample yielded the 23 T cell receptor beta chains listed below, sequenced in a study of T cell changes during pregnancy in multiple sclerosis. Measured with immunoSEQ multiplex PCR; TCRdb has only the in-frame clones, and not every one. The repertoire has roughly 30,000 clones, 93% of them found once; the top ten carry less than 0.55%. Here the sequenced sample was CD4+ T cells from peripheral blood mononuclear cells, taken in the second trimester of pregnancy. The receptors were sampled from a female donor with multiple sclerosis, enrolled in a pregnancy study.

The CDR3 region is CASSPDRGRSEQYF. The CDR3 DNA follows: TGTGCCAGCAGTCCCGACAGGGGGCGCAGCGAGCAGTACTTC. The rearrangement joins TRBV6-6 to TRBJ2-7, with TRBD1 matching over 10 bases. The CDR3 extends over 14 amino acids. Germline CDR1 and CDR2: MNHNY and SVGAGI (reference sequence). With 5 bases clipped from V and 6 bases from J, the junction kept 7 bases outside the gene matches.

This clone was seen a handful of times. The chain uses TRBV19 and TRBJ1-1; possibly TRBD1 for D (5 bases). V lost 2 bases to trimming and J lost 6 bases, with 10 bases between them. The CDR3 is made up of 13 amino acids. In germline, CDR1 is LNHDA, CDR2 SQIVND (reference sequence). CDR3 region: CASSIRGGAEAFF. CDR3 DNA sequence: TGTGCCAGTAGTATACGGGGGGGGGCTGAAGCTTTCTTT.

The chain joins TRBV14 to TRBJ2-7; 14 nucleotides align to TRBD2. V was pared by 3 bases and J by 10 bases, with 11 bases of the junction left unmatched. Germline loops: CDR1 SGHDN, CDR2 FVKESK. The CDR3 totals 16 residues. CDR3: CASSQTGTSGSFSQYF. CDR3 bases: TGTGCCAGCAGCCAGACCGGGACTAGCGGGAGTTTCTCTCAGTACTTC. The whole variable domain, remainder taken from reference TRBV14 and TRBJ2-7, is EAGVTQFPSHSVIEKGQTVTLRCDPISGHDNLYWYRRVMGKEIKFLLHFVKESKQDESGMPNNRFLAERTGGTYSTLKVQPAELEDSGVYFCASSQTGTSGSFSQYFGPGTRLTVT.

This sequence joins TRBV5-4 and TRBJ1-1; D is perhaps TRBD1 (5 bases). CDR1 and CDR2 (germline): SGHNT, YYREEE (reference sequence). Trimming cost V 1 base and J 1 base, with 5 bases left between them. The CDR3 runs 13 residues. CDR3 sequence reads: CASSLRGNTEAFF. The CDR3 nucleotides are TGTGCCAGCAGCTTGAGGGGGAACACTGAAGCTTTCTTT.

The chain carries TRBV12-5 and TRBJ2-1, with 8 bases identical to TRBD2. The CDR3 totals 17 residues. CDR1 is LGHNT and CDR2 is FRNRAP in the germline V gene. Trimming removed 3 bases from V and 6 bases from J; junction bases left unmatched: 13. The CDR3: CASGFSSGTRTPNEQFF. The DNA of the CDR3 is TGTGCTAGTGGTTTTTCCTCCGGGACTAGAACCCCCAATGAGCAGTTCTTC.

The CDR3 sequence is CSVGLSAGHGYTF. The CDR3 DNA reads TGCAGCGTTGGACTATCCGCCGGGCATGGCTACACCTTC. The chain couples TRBV29-1 to TRBJ1-2; D unresolved. The V and J ends lost 4 bases and 6 bases respectively, with 15 bases between them. The CDR3 is 13 amino acids. Germline V gene data show CDR1 as SQVTM and CDR2 as ANQGSEA.

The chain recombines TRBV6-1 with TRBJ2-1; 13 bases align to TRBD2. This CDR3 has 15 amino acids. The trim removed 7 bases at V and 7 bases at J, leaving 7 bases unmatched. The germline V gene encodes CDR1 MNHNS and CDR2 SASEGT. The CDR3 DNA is TGTGCCAGCACCTTGGGACTAGCGGGATTTAATGAGCAGTTCTTC. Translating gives CASTLGLAGFNEQFF.

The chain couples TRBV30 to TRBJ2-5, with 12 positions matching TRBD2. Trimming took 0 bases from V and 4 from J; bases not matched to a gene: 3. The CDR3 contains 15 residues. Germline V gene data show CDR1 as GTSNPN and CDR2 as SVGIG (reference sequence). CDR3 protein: CAWSVLAGGRETQYF. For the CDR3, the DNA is TGTGCCTGGAGTGTACTAGCGGGAGGAAGAGAGACCCAGTACTTC.

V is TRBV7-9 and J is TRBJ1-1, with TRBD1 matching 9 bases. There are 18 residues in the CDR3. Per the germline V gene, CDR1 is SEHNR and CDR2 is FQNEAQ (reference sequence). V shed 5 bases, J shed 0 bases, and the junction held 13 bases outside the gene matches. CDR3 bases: TGTGCCAGCAGCCCTACGGGGACAGGGAGGTCCATGAACACTGAAGCTTTCTTT. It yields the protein CASSPTGTGRSMNTEAFF.

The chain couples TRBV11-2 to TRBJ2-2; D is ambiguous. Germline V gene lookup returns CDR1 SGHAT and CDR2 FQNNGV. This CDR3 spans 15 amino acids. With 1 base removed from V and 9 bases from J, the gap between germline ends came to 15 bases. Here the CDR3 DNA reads TGTGCCAGCAGCTTAGGCGGTCTAACGGCCCGGGAGCTGTTTTTT. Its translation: CASSLGGLTARELFF.

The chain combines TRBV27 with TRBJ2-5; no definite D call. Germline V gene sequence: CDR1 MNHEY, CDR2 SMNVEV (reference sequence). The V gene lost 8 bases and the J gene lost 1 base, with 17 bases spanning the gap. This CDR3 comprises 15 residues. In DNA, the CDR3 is TGTGCCAGCCGACCACATGGGCTGATCCAAGAGACCCAGTACTTC. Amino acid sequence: CASRPHGLIQETQYF.

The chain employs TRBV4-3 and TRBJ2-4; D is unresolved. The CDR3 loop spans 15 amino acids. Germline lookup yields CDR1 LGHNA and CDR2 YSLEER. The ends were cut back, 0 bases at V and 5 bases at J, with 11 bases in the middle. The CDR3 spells CASSQEPSTQNIQYF. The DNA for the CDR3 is TGCGCCAGCAGCCAAGAGCCCTCGACACAAAACATTCAGTACTTC.

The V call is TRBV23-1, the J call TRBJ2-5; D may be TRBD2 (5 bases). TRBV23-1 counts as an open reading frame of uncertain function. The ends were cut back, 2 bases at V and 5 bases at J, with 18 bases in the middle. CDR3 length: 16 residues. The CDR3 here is CASSQARTPSGETQYF. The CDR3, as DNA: TGCGCCAGCAGTCAAGCCAGAACTCCCTCGGGGGAGACCCAGTACTTC.

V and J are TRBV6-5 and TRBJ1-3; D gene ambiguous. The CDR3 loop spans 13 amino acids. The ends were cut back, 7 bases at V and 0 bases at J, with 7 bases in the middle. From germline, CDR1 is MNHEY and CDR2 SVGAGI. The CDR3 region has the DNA TGTGCCAGCAAACAGTCCTCTGGAAACACCATATATTTT. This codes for CASKQSSGNTIYF.

DNA of the CDR3: TGTGCCAGCAGCGTAAGGGCGGGAGGGCCGGGCGTTGTTGACACAGATACGCAGTATTTT. Its protein is CASSVRAGGPGVVDTDTQYF. The V call is TRBV9, the J call TRBJ2-3, with 9 bases fitting TRBD2. The CDR3 spans 20 residues. Per the germline V gene, CDR1 is SGDLS and CDR2 is YYNGEE. V trimming: 1 base; J trimming: 2 bases; junction bases outside the gene matches: 17.

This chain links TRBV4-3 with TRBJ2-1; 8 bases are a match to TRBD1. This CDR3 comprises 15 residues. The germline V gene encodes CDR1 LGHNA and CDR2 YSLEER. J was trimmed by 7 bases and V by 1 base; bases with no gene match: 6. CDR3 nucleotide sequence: TGCGCCAGCAGCCAAGGGGGCAGGGGGCGAAATGAGCAGTTCTTC. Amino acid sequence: CASSQGGRGRNEQFF.

CDR3 DNA sequence: TGTGCCAGCAGTGAGCGAGCGGGAGGGCCGAACACAGATACGCAGTATTTT. This gives the protein CASSERAGGPNTDTQYF. The V gene is TRBV6-4, the J gene TRBJ2-3; 10 bases are shared with TRBD2. The V and J ends lost 3 bases and 2 bases, in that order; junction bases with no gene match: 8. The CDR3 has 17 amino acids. The germline V gene has CDR1 MRHNA and CDR2 SNTAGT.

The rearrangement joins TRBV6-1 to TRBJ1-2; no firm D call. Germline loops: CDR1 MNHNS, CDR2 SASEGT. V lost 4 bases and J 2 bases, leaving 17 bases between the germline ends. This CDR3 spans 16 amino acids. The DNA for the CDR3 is TGTGCCAGCAGTGGGTTAGATGCGTCATCGAACTATGGCTACACCTTC. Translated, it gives CASSGLDASSNYGYTF.

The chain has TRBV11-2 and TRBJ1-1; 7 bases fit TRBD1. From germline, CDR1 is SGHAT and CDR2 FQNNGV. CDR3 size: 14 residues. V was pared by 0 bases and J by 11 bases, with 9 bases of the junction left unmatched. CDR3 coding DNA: TGTGCCAGCAGCTTAGAGAGGGGGCGGACGATGGCTTTCTTT. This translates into CASSLERGRTMAFF.

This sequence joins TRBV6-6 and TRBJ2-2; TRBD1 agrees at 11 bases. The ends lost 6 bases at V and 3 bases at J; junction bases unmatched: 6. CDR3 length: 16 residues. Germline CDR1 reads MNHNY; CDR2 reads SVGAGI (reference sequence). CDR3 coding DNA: TGTGCCAGCAGGTCCGCGGGACAGGGGGACACCGGGGAGCTGTTTTTT. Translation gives CASRSAGQGDTGELFF.

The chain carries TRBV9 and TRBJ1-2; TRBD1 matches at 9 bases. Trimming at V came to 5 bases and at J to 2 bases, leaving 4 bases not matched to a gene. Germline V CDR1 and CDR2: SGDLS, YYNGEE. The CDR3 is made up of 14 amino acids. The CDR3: CASRQGAGNYGYTF. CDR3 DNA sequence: TGTGCCAGCAGACAGGGGGCAGGAAACTATGGCTACACCTTC.

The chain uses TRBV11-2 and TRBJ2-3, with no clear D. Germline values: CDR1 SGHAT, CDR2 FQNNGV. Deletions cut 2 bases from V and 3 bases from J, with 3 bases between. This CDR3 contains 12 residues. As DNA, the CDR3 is TGTGCCAGCAGCTTATCGACAGATACGCAGTATTTT. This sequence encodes CASSLSTDTQYF.

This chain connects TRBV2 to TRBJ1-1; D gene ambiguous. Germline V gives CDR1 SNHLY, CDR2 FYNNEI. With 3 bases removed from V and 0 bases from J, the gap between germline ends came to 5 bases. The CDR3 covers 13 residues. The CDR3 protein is CASSDQVNTEAFF. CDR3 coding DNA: TGTGCCAGCAGTGATCAGGTGAACACTGAAGCTTTCTTT.